These 8 T cell receptor beta chains were all obtained from the same sample, sequenced in a study of CD8 T cells in ankylosing spondylitis. A single record per CDR3 protein comes from TCRdb applying MiXCR to the 5' RACE reads. The repertoire holds some 220,000 distinct CDR3 sequences, with less than 9.5% as singletons. Material: blood, either unsorted or a sorted T cell fraction (not recorded which). The receptors were gathered from a female donor with ankylosing spondylitis or in good health (not recorded which).

In its sample, this clonotype was seen a few times. V and J are TRBV5-5 and TRBJ2-2; 11 bases match TRBD2. The germline V gene encodes CDR1 SGHKS and CDR2 YYEKEE (reference sequence). Trimming cost V 1 base and J 4 bases; bases outside gene matches: 3. There are 16 residues in the CDR3. CDR3 nucleotides: TGTGCCAGCAGCTTGACTAGCGGGAGCAGCACCGGGGAGCTGTTTTTT. The encoded protein is CASSLTSGSSTGELFF.

This clonotype was counted ten times or more. The chain employs TRBV11-2 and TRBJ2-1; D perhaps matches TRBD2 (5 bases). V lost 0 bases to trimming and J lost 8 bases, with 20 bases between them. Germline CDR1 SGHAT, CDR2 FQNNGV. The CDR3 has 17 amino acids. The CDR3 DNA sequence: TGTGCCAGCAGCTTAGATTCAGCGGAGCCAAAACCCGATGAGCAGTTCTTC. This sequence encodes CASSLDSAEPKPDEQFF.

The sample holds many counts of this clonotype. This chain uses TRBV6-2 or TRBV6-3 with TRBJ2-7; 11 positions agree with TRBD2. Germline values: CDR1 MNHEY, CDR2 SVGEGT. After removal of 6 bases from V and 4 bases from J, the junction contained 11 bases not matched to a gene. The CDR3 extends over 16 amino acids. The CDR3 nucleotides are TGTGCCAGCAGCGATACTAGCGGGAGCGCCCTTTACGAGCAGTACTTC. This codes for CASSDTSGSALYEQYF.

At least ten counts were recorded for this clonotype. The rearrangement uses TRBV30 and TRBJ2-1; no clear D gene. The CDR3 length is 11 residues. V was shortened by 3 bases and J by 6 bases, with 6 bases between the two germline ends. Germline V gives CDR1 GTSNPN, CDR2 SVGIG (reference sequence). As DNA, the CDR3 is TGTGCCTGGAGCGAAATCAATGAGCAGTTCTTC. As protein: CAWSEINEQFF.

This clonotype has ten or more counts. The genes are TRBV7-2 and TRBJ2-2, with 10 nucleotides matching TRBD2. Germline lookup yields CDR1 SGHTA and CDR2 FQGNSA. V dropped 4 bases and J dropped 6; count of bases not matched to a gene: 11. This CDR3 is built from 17 residues. DNA for the CDR3: TGTGCCAGCAGCTCAAGGCGGCTAGCGGGAGTATCCGGGGAGCTGTTTTTT. Its translation is CASSSRRLAGVSGELFF.

This clonotype occurred a few times. This chain joins TRBV29-1 and TRBJ1-4; maybe TRBD1 (6 bases). Trimming took 4 bases from V and 5 from J, leaving 14 bases between them. Looked up from germline, CDR1 is SQVTM and CDR2 is ANQGSEA. The CDR3 has 14 amino acids. CDR3 sequence (DNA): TGCAGCGTTGGGGGGGACACCACAAATGAAAAACTGTTTTTT. The encoded protein is CSVGGDTTNEKLFF.

Ten or more counts support this clonotype. The chain employs TRBV9 and TRBJ2-1, with 9 bases identical to TRBD2. Germline V CDR1 and CDR2: SGDLS, YYNGEE. J was trimmed by 2 bases and V by 3 bases; bases with no gene match: 9. This CDR3 comprises 17 residues. The DNA of the CDR3 is TGTGCCAGCAGCGCCCCCGCGGCTAGCGGGACCTACAATGAGCAGTTCTTC. Translation: CASSAPAASGTYNEQFF.

This clonotype appeared many times. In DNA form, the CDR3 reads TGTGCCAGCAGGCCGCTCGGACTCGATGGAGGGAGGAATTCACCCCTCCACTTT. Protein product: CASRPLGLDGGRNSPLHF. The V call is TRBV28, the J call TRBJ1-6; D gene unclear. Germline CDR1 and CDR2: MDHEN and SYDVKM. V was pared by 6 bases and J by 7 bases, with 25 bases between. The CDR3 spans 18 residues.